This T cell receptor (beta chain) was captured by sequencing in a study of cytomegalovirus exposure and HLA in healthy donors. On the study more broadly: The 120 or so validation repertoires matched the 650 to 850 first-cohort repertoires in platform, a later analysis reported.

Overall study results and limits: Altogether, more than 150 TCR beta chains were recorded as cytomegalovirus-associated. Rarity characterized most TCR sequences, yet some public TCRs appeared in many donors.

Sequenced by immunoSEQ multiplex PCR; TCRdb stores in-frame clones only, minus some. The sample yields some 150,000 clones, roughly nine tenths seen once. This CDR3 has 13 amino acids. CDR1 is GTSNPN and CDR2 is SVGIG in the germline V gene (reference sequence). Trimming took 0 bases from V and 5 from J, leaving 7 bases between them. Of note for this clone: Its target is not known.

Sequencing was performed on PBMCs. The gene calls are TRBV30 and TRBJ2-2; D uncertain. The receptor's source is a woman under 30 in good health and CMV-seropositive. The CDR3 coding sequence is TGTGCCTGGAGTGTGGAGTTTACCGGGGAGCTGTTTTTT. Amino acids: CAWSVEFTGELFF. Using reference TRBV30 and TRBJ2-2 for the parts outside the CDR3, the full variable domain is SQTIHQWPATLVQPVGSPLSLECTVEGTSNPNLYWYRQAAGRGLQLLFYSVGIGQISSEVPQNLSASRPQDRQFILSSKKLLLSDSGFYLCAWSVEFTGELFFGEGSRLTVL.